The clone carrying this T cell receptor beta chain was recorded many times. Its antigen is unknown. The source of the sample is a study of response to subunit inactivated influenza vaccine. Whole-study findings and limits: It was suggested by the authors that few new T cells are recruited by each seasonal influenza vaccination.

TCRdb passed the RT-PCR reads through MiXCR, listing each CDR3 protein once. The profile shows fewer than 700,000 distinct CDR3 sequences, about an eighth of them singletons. The material was PBMCs from blood, obtained around seven weeks after vaccination. The TCR was taken from a man aged 50 to 60 who received an inactivated influenza vaccine.

CDR3 nucleotide sequence: TGTGCCACCAGTGATTGGACGGGAAACTATGGCTACACCTTC. Translating gives CATSDWTGNYGYTF. V usage is TRBV24-1 and J usage is TRBJ1-2; D remains unclear. CDR1 is KGHDR, CDR2 SFDVKD, per germline. The CDR3 runs to 14 residues. Trimming shortened V by 2 bases and J by 2 bases, and 8 bases separated the two germline ends.